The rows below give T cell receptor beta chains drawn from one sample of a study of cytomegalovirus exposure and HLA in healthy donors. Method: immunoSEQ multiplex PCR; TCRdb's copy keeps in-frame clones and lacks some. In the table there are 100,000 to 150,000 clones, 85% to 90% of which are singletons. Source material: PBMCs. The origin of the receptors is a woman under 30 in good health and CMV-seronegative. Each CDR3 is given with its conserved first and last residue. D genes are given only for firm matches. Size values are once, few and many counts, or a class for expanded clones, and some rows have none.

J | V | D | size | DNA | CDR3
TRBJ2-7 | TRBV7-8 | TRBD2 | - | TGTGCCAGCAGCTTAGCGCCGTCGGGGGGGCCCTACGAGCAGTACTTC | CASSLAPSGGPYEQYF
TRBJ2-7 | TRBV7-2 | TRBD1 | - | TGTGCCAGCAGCTTTCGACAGGGTCTCAGAGAGCAGTACTTC | CASSFRQGLREQYF
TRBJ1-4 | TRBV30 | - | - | TGTGCCTGGGGGGGCTTTGACGAAAAACTGTTTTTT | CAWGGFDEKLFF
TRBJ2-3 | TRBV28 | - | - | TGTGCCAGCAGTTTAAGTGGGAGCGCAGATACGCAGTATTTT | CASSLSGSADTQYF
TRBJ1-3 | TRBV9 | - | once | TGTGCCAGCAGCGTGTCCAAGGCAGGGCCCTCACCTGCCTCTGGAAACACCATATATTTT | CASSVSKAGPSPASGNTIYF
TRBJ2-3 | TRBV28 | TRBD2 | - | TGTGCCAGCAGTCCAGCGGGAGGAGTGACAGATACGCAGTATTTT | CASSPAGGVTDTQYF
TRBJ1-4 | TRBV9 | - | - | TGTGCCAGCAGCGTTGCAGGGACTAATGAAAAACTGTTTTTT | CASSVAGTNEKLFF
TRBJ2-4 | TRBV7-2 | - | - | TGTGCCAGCAGCCCAGCGGTCTTACACCTAGCCAAAAACATTCAGTACTTC | CASSPAVLHLAKNIQYF
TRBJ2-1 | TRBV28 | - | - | TGTGCCAGCAGATCCGCGTTGGGGGCCCGGTACAATGAGCAGTTCTTC | CASRSALGARYNEQFF
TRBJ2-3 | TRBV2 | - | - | TGTGCCAGCAAGAGGCTAACGCAGTATTTT | CASKRLTQYF
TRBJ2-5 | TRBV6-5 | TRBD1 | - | TGTGCCAGCAGGCCACAGGGGGGCCAAGAGACCCAGTACTTC | CASRPQGGQETQYF
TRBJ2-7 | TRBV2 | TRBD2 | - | TGTGCCAGCAGTGAACGGCGGGGGACCTACGAGCAGTACTTC | CASSERRGTYEQYF
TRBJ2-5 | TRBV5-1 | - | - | TGCGCCAGCAGCCCCCCAGGGGCTGGAGAGACCCAGTACTTC | CASSPPGAGETQYF
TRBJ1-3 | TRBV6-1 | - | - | TGTGCCAGCAGTGCCCGGGGGGGCGCCGGAAACACCATATATTTT | CASSARGGAGNTIYF
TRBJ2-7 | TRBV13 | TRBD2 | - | TGTGCCAGCAGCCCTGGCGGGAGCTACGAGCAGTACTTC | CASSPGGSYEQYF
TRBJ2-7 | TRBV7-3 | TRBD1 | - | TGTGCCAGCAGCGTAACAGGGGGCGAGCAGTACTTC | CASSVTGGEQYF
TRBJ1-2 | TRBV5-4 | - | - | TGTGCCAGCAGCTTGGGGGAGGGCTATGGCTACACCTTC | CASSLGEGYGYTF
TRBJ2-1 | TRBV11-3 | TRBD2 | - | TGTGCCAGCAGCTTAGACGGAGGGCTAGCGGGCAGTGAGCAGTTCTTC | CASSLDGGLAGSEQFF
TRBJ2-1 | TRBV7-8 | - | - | TGTGCCAGCAGCTTAGTTAGAGGCAGCAATGAGCAGTTCTTC | CASSLVRGSNEQFF
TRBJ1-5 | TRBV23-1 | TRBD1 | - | TGCGCCAGCGTATCAGGGGGATTCGGCCATAGCAATCAGCCCCAGCATTTT | CASVSGGFGHSNQPQHF
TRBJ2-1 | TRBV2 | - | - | TGTGCCAGCAGGGCTAGTGTCCCCCTAGTCAATGAGCAGTTCTTC | CASRASVPLVNEQFF
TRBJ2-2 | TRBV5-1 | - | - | TGCGCCAGCAGTTGGTCAGTTTCCCCCGGGGAGCTGTTTTTT | CASSWSVSPGELFF
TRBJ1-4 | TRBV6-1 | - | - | TGTGCCAGCAGTGAAGGATTTGAGAATGAAAAACTGTTTTTT | CASSEGFENEKLFF
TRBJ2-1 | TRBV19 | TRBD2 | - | TGTGCCAGTAGTTATAGCGGGAGGGTTGGTGATGAGCAGTTCTTC | CASSYSGRVGDEQFF
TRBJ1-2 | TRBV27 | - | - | TGTGCCAGCAGTTTTGTTGCCAGCGATAACTATGGCTACACCTTC | CASSFVASDNYGYTF
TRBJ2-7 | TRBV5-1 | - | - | TGCGCCAGCCCCGAGTACGAGCAGTACTTC | CASPEYEQYF
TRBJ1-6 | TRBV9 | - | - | TGTGCCAGCAGCCCCGGGGAGTATAATTCACCCCTCCACTTT | CASSPGEYNSPLHF
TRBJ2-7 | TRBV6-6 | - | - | TGTGCCAGCACCGACTCGAGCTCCTACGAGCAGTACTTC | CASTDSSSYEQYF
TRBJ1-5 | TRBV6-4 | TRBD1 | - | TGTGCCAGCAGGTACAGGGGGCAGGGGAATCAGCCCCAGCATTTT | CASRYRGQGNQPQHF
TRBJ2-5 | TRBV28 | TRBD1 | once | TGTGCCAGCAGTTTATCTACAGGGGACCAAGAGACCCAGTACTTC | CASSLSTGDQETQYF
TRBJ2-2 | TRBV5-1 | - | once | TGCGCCAGCAGCTTTCGAGCGAACACCGGGGAGCTGTTTTTT | CASSFRANTGELFF
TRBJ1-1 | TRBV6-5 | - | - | TGTGCCAGCAGTTACTCGATATTGAGTATGAACACTGAAGCTTTCTTT | CASSYSILSMNTEAFF
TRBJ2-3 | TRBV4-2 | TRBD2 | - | TGTGCCAGCAGCCAAGTGGGACTAGCGGGGGGGCATGGAGATACGCAGTATTTT | CASSQVGLAGGHGDTQYF
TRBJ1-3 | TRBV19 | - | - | TGTGCCACGGGCTCTGGAAACACCATATATTTT | CATGSGNTIYF
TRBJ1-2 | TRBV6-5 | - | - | TGTGCCAGCAGTTACTCGACCCACAGAGACTATGGCTACACCTTC | CASSYSTHRDYGYTF
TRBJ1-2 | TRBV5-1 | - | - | TGCGCCAGCAGCACCACAGGATATGGCTACACCTTC | CASSTTGYGYTF
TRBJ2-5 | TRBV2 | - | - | TGTGCCAGCAGTGAAGACGGCGACTTCCAAGAGACCCAGTACTTC | CASSEDGDFQETQYF
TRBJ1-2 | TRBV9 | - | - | TGTGCCAGCAGAGACGGACTCTATGGCTACACCTTC | CASRDGLYGYTF
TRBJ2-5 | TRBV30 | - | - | TGTGCCTGGAGTGTTTTAAGGAGTTGGGAGACCCAGTACTTC | CAWSVLRSWETQYF
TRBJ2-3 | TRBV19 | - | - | TGTGCCAGTAGTCCACAGGGTGAGTGGGCGGATACGCAGTATTTT | CASSPQGEWADTQYF
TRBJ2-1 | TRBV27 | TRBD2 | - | TGTGCCAGCAGGAGACTAGCGGGGGGGGACCGGCAGTTCTTC | CASRRLAGGDRQFF
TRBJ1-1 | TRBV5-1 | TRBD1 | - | TGCGCCAGCAAGGAGGGACAGCGTCTTTTGGGTGAAGCTTTCTTT | CASKEGQRLLGEAFF